This T cell receptor (beta chain) was sequenced in a study of blood T cell repertoires in COVID-19. Across the whole study: Acute and convalescent COVID-19 specimens originated in the United States, Italy and Spain. Sample material is recorded as cDNA or gDNA derived from T cells, B-cell-depleted T cells, or PBMCs.

A remark on this clone: Other DNA sequences in this specimen translate into the identical CDR3.

In the original workflow: Estimation of nucleated cell counts relied on the amplification of reference gene primers. Measured with immunoSEQ multiplex PCR; TCRdb has only the in-frame clones, and not every one. The DNA was the basis for D and trimming; V, J and clone size are from that table. This table holds some 270,000 clones, around nine tenths found once. The receptor was derived from a woman aged 60-75 years who had recovered from COVID-19. Sequenced sample: peripheral blood.

CDR3 nucleotides: TGCGCCAGCAGCTTGGGACGAGGGACCGGGGAGCTGTTTTTT. Its protein is CASSLGRGTGELFF. This chain connects TRBV5-1 to TRBJ2-2; D might be TRBD2 (5 bases). Germline-derived CDR1 and CDR2 are SGHRS and YFSETQ. The length of the CDR3 is 14 residues. V dropped 0 bases and J dropped 5 bases, with 8 bases sitting between them.